This is a list of T cell receptor beta chains from one sample in a study of blood T cells in healthy people across ages. TCRdb analysed the 5' RACE reads with MiXCR anew, one entry per CDR3 protein. The sample has over 600,000 distinct CDR3 sequences, around two fifths seen once. Sequencing was carried out using blood. The receptors here all came from an elderly man in good health. Each CDR3 is given with its conserved first and last residue. A D gene is named only where the DNA matches it firmly. Some rows mark clone size as missing; the rest say once, few, many or name a class of expanded clone.

d_gene,len,j_gene,v_gene,abundance,CDR3aa,CDR3nt
NA,15,TRBJ2-1,TRBV24-1,many,CATSDFSGSYNEQFF,TGTGCCACCAGTGATTTTAGCGGTAGCTACAATGAGCAGTTCTTC
NA,14,TRBJ2-3,TRBV12-3/TRBV12-4,NA,CASTLAGFTDTQYF,TGTGCCAGCACCTTGGCAGGGTTCACAGATACGCAGTATTTT
TRBD1,16,TRBJ1-2,TRBV28,few,CASSLSGQGLDYGYTF,TGTGCCAGCAGTTTATCGGGACAGGGGCTGGACTATGGCTACACCTTC
NA,16,TRBJ2-2,TRBV7-3,NA,CASSSYSGTNTGELFF,TGTGCCAGCAGCTCCTACTCCGGGACCAACACCGGGGAGCTGTTTTTT
NA,12,TRBJ1-1,TRBV9,NA,CASSLPTTKAFF,TGTGCCAGCAGCTTACCTACCACCAAAGCTTTCTTT
TRBD2,16,TRBJ2-7,TRBV20-1,few,CSARGGTSGSIYEQYF,TGCAGTGCTAGAGGCGGGACTAGCGGGAGTATCTACGAGCAGTACTTC
TRBD1,18,TRBJ1-2,TRBV6-1,NA,CASSEVWRGQSRNYGYTF,TGTGCCAGCAGTGAAGTCTGGAGGGGACAGTCAAGGAACTATGGCTACACCTTC
TRBD2,15,TRBJ2-5,TRBV27,NA,CASSLSSGSQETQYF,TGTGCCAGCAGTTTATCTAGCGGGAGCCAAGAGACCCAGTACTTC
NA,12,TRBJ1-1,TRBV12-5,few,CASGLNKDWAFF,TGTGCTAGTGGTTTGAACAAGGATTGGGCTTTCTTT
TRBD1,15,TRBJ1-6,TRBV20-1,few,CSAMEGASYNSPLHF,TGCAGTGCTATGGAGGGGGCGTCTTATAATTCACCCCTCCACTTT
NA,15,TRBJ2-1,TRBV5-1,once,CASSLVSRNDNEQFF,TGCGCCAGCAGCTTGGTGAGCAGGAACGACAATGAGCAGTTCTTC
NA,17,TRBJ2-3,TRBV7-2,NA,CASSRRASMSSTDTQYF,TGTGCCAGCAGCCGACGCGCTAGCATGTCTAGCACAGATACGCAGTATTTT
TRBD1,14,TRBJ1-1,TRBV11-2,few,CASSLAGQGQEAFF,TGTGCCAGCAGCTTAGCCGGACAGGGACAAGAAGCTTTCTTT
NA,17,TRBJ2-1,TRBV4-1,few,CASSQASPGTNYNEQFF,TGCGCCAGCAGCCAAGCGTCGCCGGGGACAAACTACAATGAGCAGTTCTTC
NA,16,TRBJ2-4,TRBV7-2,NA,CAGSLVGGLAKNIQYF,TGTGCCGGCAGCTTAGTCGGGGGCTTAGCCAAAAACATTCAGTACTTC
NA,14,TRBJ1-1,TRBV20-1,few,CSDRRRGPSTEAFF,TGCAGTGACCGCCGACGGGGGCCCAGCACTGAAGCTTTCTTT
NA,14,TRBJ2-1,TRBV7-9,NA,CASSVGPWGNEQFF,TGTGCCAGCAGCGTAGGCCCCTGGGGCAATGAGCAGTTCTTC
NA,14,TRBJ2-7,TRBV7-6,many,CASSLRGGQVEQYF,TGTGCCAGCAGCTTAAGGGGGGGACAGGTTGAACAGTACTTC
NA,11,TRBJ1-2,TRBV2,NA,CASSETYGYTF,TGTGCCAGCAGTGAGACGTATGGCTACACCTTC
TRBD2,17,TRBJ2-3,TRBV29-1,many,CSVDQGASGSRTDTQYF,TGCAGCGTTGACCAGGGGGCTAGCGGGAGTCGCACAGATACGCAGTATTTT
NA,14,TRBJ2-1,TRBV7-2,NA,CASSPPYRNNEQFF,TGTGCCAGCAGCCCTCCTTACCGGAACAATGAGCAGTTCTTC
NA,14,TRBJ2-5,TRBV5-1,many,CASSRRGSGETQYF,TGCGCCAGCAGCAGAAGGGGCAGCGGAGAGACCCAGTACTTC
NA,15,TRBJ2-3,TRBV5-1,NA,CASSFRAAHTDTQYF,TGCGCCAGCAGCTTTAGGGCTGCCCACACAGATACGCAGTATTTT
TRBD1,14,TRBJ2-7,TRBV10-3,NA,CAIRGQGTAYEQYF,TGTGCCATCAGGGGACAGGGGACCGCCTACGAGCAGTACTTC
TRBD2,17,TRBJ2-7,TRBV5-1,NA,CASSLYSGSRSYNEQYF,TGCGCCAGCAGCTTGTATAGCGGGAGTAGATCCTACAATGAGCAGTACTTC
TRBD1,17,TRBJ2-6,TRBV27,many,CASRLGQGKSGANVLTF,TGTGCCAGCAGGCTGGGACAGGGGAAGTCTGGGGCCAACGTCCTGACTTTC
NA,13,TRBJ1-2,TRBV29-1,few,CSAQGGVSYGYTF,TGCAGCGCACAGGGTGGAGTGAGCTATGGCTACACCTTC
NA,15,TRBJ2-6,TRBV7-9,NA,CASSSQGPGANVLTF,TGTGCCAGCAGCTCACAGGGTCCAGGGGCCAACGTCCTGACTTTC
NA,15,TRBJ2-1,TRBV20-1,NA,CSASHPGPQYNEQFF,TGCAGCGCCAGCCATCCGGGACCCCAGTACAATGAGCAGTTCTTC
NA,14,TRBJ1-2,TRBV27,few,CASRNSGENYGYTF,TGTGCCAGCAGAAACTCAGGGGAAAACTATGGCTACACCTTC
NA,17,TRBJ1-2,TRBV7-8,few,CASSLVGGGPTRDGYTF,TGTGCCAGCAGCTTAGTGGGGGGGGGGCCCACGCGCGATGGCTACACCTTC
TRBD1,14,TRBJ2-7,TRBV11-2,NA,CASSLETGIYEQYF,TGTGCCAGCAGCTTAGAGACAGGGATCTACGAGCAGTACTTC